This TCR beta chain comes out of a study of OX40 agonist ivuxolimab in advanced cancers. Background on the study: Dose-escalation subjects each had hepatocellular carcinoma, melanoma, renal cell or head and neck cancer.

The data were produced by immunoSEQ multiplex PCR, yet TCRdb's version contains in-frame clones alone and is incomplete. The sample lists nearly 55,000 clones; approximately 84% were seen once. Concerning this clone itself: What it recognizes is unknown.

Overall study results and limits: The authors also found low normalized T-cell clonal expansion in some nonresponders.

The ends were cut back, 2 bases at V and 3 bases at J, with 11 bases in the middle. The CDR3 has 14 amino acids. The germline CDR1 and CDR2 sequences are GTSNPN and SVGIG (reference sequence). The clonotype was recovered from an adult with an advanced solid tumor such as melanoma, head and neck, liver or kidney cancer. The chain uses TRBV30 and TRBJ1-3; no definite D call. Here the sequenced sample was CD4+ or CD8+ T cells sorted from blood, taken in a trial of the OX40 agonist ivuxolimab. CDR3 sequence (DNA): TGTGCCTGGAGTTTAACGCGGGGTGGAAACACCATATATTTT. As protein: CAWSLTRGGNTIYF.